This T cell receptor beta chain was observed in a study of T cell repertoires in ileal Crohn's disease. Across the study: 35% were active smokers at surgery; median disease duration was around 7.9 years. Study-wide points: Compared with non-smokers, active smokers at surgery showed more clonal expansions.

Remarks on this clone: Antigen unknown.

Sequenced by immunoSEQ multiplex PCR; TCRdb stores in-frame clones only, minus some. The table lists about 8,000 clones, approximately 96% of them singletons, with approximately 0.2% in the top ten. V was trimmed by 2 bases and J by 2 bases, leaving 31 bases between them. CDR1 and CDR2 (germline): GTSNPN, SVGIG (reference sequence). CDR3 length: 20 residues. Sequencing used ileal tissue. The clonotype originates from an adult with Crohn's disease. The chain couples TRBV30 to TRBJ2-7, with a possible D match to TRBD2 (7 bases). The CDR3 region is CAWSLGGGGHLGGLTYEQYF. The CDR3 coding sequence is TGTGCCTGGAGTCTCGGTGGCGGGGGCCACCTAGGGGGGCTAACCTACGAGCAGTACTTC.